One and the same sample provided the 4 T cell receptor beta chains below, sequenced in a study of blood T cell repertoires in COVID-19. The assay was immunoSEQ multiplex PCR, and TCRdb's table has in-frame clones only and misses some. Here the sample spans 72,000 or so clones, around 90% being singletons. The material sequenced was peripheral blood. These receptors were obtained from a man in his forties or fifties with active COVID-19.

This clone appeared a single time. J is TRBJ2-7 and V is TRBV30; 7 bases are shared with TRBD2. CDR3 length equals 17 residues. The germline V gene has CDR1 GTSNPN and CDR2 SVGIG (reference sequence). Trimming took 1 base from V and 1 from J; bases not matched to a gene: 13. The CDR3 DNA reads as TGTGCCTGGAGTGATGGGACTATAGTGTTAAGGTCCTACGAGCAGTACTTC. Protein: CAWSDGTIVLRSYEQYF.

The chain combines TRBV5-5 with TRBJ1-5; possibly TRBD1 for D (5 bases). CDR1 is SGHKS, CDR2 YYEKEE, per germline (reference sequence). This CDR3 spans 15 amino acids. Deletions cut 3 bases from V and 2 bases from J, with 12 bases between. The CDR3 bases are TGTGCCAGCAGCTCTGAAGGGGCCGGCAATCAGCCCCAGCATTTT. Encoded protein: CASSSEGAGNQPQHF.

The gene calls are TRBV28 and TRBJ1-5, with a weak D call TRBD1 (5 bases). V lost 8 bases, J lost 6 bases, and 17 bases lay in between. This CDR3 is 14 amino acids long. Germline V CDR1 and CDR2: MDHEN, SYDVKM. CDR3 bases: TGTGCCAGCCAACCGGGGGGGAGGATTCAGCCCCAGCATTTT. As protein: CASQPGGRIQPQHF.

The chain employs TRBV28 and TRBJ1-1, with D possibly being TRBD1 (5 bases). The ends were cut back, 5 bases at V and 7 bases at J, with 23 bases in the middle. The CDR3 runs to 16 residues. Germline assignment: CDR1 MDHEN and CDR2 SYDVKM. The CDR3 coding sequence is TGTGCCAGCAGTCCCGACATCGGGGGGAGCCTACTTGAAGCTTTCTTT. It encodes CASSPDIGGSLLEAFF.